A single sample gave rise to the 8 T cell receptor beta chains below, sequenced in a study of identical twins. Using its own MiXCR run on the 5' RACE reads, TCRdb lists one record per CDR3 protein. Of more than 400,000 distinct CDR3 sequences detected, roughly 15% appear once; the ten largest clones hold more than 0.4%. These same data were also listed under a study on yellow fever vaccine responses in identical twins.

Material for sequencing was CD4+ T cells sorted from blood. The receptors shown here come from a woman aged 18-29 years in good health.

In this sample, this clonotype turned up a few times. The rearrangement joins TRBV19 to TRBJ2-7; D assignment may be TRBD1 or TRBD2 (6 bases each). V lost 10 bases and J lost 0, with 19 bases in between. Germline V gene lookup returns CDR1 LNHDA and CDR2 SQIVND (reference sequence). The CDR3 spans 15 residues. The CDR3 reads CAIRGGTRFSYEQYV. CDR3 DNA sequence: TGTGCCATCCGAGGGGGGACCAGATTCTCCTACGAGCAGTACGTC.

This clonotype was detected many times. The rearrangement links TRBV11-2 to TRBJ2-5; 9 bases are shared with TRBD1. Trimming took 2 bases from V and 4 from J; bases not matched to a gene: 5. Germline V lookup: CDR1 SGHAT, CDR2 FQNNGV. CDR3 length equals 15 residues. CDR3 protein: CASSLLGTGIETQYF. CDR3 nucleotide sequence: TGTGCCAGCAGCTTATTAGGGACAGGGATAGAGACCCAGTACTTC.

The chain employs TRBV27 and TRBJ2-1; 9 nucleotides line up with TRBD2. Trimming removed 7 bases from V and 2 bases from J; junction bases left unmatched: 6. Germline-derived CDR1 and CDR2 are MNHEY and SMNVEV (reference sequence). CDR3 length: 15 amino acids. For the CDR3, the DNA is TGTGCCAGCAATCGAGCGGGAGGCCCCTACAATGAGCAGTTCTTC. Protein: CASNRAGGPYNEQFF.

CDR3 protein: CASSPRLAGGRSFQETQYF. Written as DNA, the CDR3 is TGTGCCAGCTCACCGAGACTAGCGGGGGGCCGGAGCTTCCAAGAGACCCAGTACTTC. The rearrangement links TRBV18 to TRBJ2-5, with 13 bases that match TRBD2. CDR1 is KGHSH and CDR2 is LQKENI in the germline V gene. This CDR3 is 19 amino acids long. With 3 bases clipped from V and 1 base from J, the junction kept 11 bases outside the gene matches.

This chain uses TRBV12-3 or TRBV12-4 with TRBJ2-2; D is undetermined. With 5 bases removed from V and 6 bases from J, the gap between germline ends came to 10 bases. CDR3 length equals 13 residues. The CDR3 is CASSGNRPGELFF. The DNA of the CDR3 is TGTGCCAGCAGTGGCAACCGTCCCGGGGAGCTGTTTTTT.

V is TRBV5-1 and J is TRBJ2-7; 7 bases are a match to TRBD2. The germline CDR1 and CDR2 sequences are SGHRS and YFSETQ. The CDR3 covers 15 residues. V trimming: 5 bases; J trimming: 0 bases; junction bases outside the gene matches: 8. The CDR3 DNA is TGCGCCAGCAGGACACTAGCGCTGAGCTCCTACGAGCAGTACTTC. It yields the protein CASRTLALSSYEQYF. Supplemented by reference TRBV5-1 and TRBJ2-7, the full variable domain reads KAGVTQTPRYLIKTRGQQVTLSCSPISGHRSVSWYQQTPGQGLQFLFEYFSETQRNKGNFPGRFSGRQFSNSRSEMNVSTLELGDSALYLCASRTLALSSYEQYFGPGTRLTVT.

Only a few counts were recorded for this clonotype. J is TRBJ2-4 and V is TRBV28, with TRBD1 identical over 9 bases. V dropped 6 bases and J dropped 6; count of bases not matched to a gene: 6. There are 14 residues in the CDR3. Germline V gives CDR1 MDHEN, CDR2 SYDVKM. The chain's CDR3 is CASRKDRGGNIQYF. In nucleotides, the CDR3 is TGTGCCAGCAGAAAAGACAGGGGGGGAAACATTCAGTACTTC.

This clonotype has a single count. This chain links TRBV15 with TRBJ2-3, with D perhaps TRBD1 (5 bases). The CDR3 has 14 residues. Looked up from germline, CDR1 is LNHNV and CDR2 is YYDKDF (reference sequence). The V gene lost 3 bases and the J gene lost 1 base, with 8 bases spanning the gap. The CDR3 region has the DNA TGTGCCACCAGCAGGGACAAAGGCACAGATACGCAGTATTTT. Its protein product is CATSRDKGTDTQYF. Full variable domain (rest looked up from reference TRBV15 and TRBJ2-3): DAMVIQNPRYQVTQFGKPVTLSCSQTLNHNVMYWYQQKSSQAPKLLFHYYDKDFNNEADTPDNFQSRRPNTSFCFLDIRSPGLGDTAMYLCATSRDKGTDTQYFGPGTRLTVL.